This T cell receptor (beta chain) was sequenced during a study of cytomegalovirus exposure and HLA in healthy donors. Here immunoSEQ multiplex PCR was the method, and the copy in TCRdb shows in-frame clones only, minus some. Among more than 120,000 clones, around 90% were seen once, and the ten largest hold under 9%. This CDR3 is built from 14 residues. Trimming cost V 7 bases and J 0 bases; bases outside gene matches: 2. Germline lookup yields CDR1 MNHNS and CDR2 SASEGT. The receptor was derived from a man aged 18 to 30 in good health and CMV-seropositive. The source material was PBMCs. The chain is built from TRBV6-1 and TRBJ2-2; 7 nucleotides agree with TRBD1. The CDR3 coding sequence is TGTGCCAGCATCGGACAGGCGAACACCGGGGAGCTGTTTTTT. Protein product: CASIGQANTGELFF.